Listed below are T cell receptor beta chains from one sample, sequenced in a study of cytomegalovirus exposure and HLA in healthy donors. TCRdb's copy holds only in-frame clones and misses some; the assay was immunoSEQ multiplex PCR. This sample has roughly 99,000 clones, with 81% found just once. Sequencing was performed on PBMCs. These receptors originate from a man aged 25-45 years in good health and CMV-seronegative. Each CDR3 is given with its conserved first and last residue. Fields, in order: J gene, D gene, V gene, clone size, CDR3 protein, CDR3 DNA. The D gene is left open where the match is weak. Clone size is shown for a subset of rows, as once, few, many or a class of expanded clone.

TRBJ1-1,TRBD1,TRBV5-4,.,CASSLNTGGGSEAFF,TGTGCCAGCAGCTTGAATACAGGGGGTGGATCAGAAGCTTTCTTT
TRBJ2-7,TRBD1,TRBV4-1,once,CASSSDRGRFEQYF,TGCGCCAGCTCCAGTGACAGGGGGCGCTTCGAGCAGTACTTC
TRBJ2-3,TRBD1,TRBV10-3,.,CAISTGTGGTDTQYF,TGTGCCATCAGCACCGGGACAGGGGGTACAGATACGCAGTATTTT
TRBJ2-6,.,TRBV27,.,CASAGSGANVLTF,TGTGCCAGCGCGGGTTCTGGGGCCAACGTCCTGACTTTC
TRBJ1-2,.,TRBV19,.,CASSSLGAAEGYTF,TGTGCCAGTAGCAGTCTGGGGGCAGCCGAGGGCTACACCTTC
TRBJ1-5,.,TRBV30,.,CAWSVATSNQPQHF,TGTGCCTGGAGTGTAGCAACTAGCAATCAGCCCCAGCATTTT
TRBJ1-5,TRBD1,TRBV9,.,CASSPPGQANQPQHF,TGTGCCAGCAGCCCCCCGGGACAGGCGAATCAGCCCCAGCATTTT
TRBJ1-1,.,TRBV4-1,.,CASSRGPDRNTEAFF,TGCGCCAGCAGCCGAGGACCGGACAGGAACACTGAAGCTTTCTTT
TRBJ2-7,TRBD2,TRBV5-4,.,CASSPRGAYEQYF,TGTGCCAGCAGCCCCCGGGGGGCCTACGAGCAGTACTTC
TRBJ2-7,.,TRBV19,.,CASRTLDSYEQYF,TGTGCCAGTAGGACACTCGACTCCTACGAGCAGTACTTC
TRBJ1-5,TRBD1,TRBV18,.,CASSRGQGNQPQHF,TGTGCCAGCTCAAGAGGACAGGGTAATCAGCCCCAGCATTTT
TRBJ2-2,.,TRBV4-1,few,CASSPSRWNTGELFF,TGCGCCAGCAGTCCCTCCCGGTGGAACACCGGGGAGCTGTTTTTT
TRBJ2-7,.,TRBV7-7,.,CASSPTGREQYF,TGTGCTAGCAGCCCCACCGGTCGCGAGCAGTACTTC
TRBJ1-1,.,TRBV1,.,CTSTATGVWTEAFF,TGCACCAGCACCGCGACAGGGGTTTGGACTGAAGCTTTCTTT
TRBJ1-5,.,TRBV30,once,CAWQDTAGNQPQHF,TGTGCCTGGCAAGATACGGCGGGCAATCAGCCCCAGCATTTT